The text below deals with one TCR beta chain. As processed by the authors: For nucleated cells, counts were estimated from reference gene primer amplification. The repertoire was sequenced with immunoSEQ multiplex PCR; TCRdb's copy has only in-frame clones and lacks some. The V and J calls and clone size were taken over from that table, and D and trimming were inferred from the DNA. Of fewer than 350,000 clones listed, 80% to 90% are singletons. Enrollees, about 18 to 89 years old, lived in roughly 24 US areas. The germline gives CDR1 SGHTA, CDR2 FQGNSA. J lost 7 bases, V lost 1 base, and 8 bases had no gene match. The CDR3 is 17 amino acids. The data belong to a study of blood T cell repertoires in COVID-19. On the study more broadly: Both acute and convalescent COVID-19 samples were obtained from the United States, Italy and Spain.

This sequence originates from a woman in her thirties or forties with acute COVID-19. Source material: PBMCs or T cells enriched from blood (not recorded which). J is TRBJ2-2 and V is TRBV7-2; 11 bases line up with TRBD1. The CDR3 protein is CASSLDRDRGYYGELFF. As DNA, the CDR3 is TGTGCCAGCAGCTTAGATCGGGACAGGGGGTACTACGGGGAGCTGTTTTTT.